Listed here is a single TCR beta chain. Its antigen remains unidentified. This sample was included in a study of CD8 T cells in ankylosing spondylitis. Whole-study findings and limits: Enrichment of disease-linked clones was reportedly significant in matched ankylosing spondylitis synovial fluid. As for the disease-linked clones, they showed a CD8+ phenotype and occurred at relatively low frequencies in peripheral blood.

TCRdb redid the calling of the 5' RACE reads with MiXCR, one entry per CDR3 protein. The repertoire holds 220,000 or so distinct CDR3 sequences, with roughly a tenth as singletons. The receptor's source is a male donor with ankylosing spondylitis or in good health (not recorded which). The sequencing sample was made of blood, either unsorted or a sorted T cell fraction (not recorded which).

CDR3 in amino acids: CATDGPGDTQYF. CDR3 DNA: TGTGCCACCGACGGCCCCGGCGATACGCAGTATTTT. This chain links TRBV19 with TRBJ2-3, with no clear D. The germline V and J ends were trimmed by 10 bases and 6 bases, with 14 bases remaining between them. Germline lookup yields CDR1 LNHDA and CDR2 SQIVND (reference sequence). The CDR3 extends over 12 amino acids.